One sample yielded the 10 T cell receptor beta chains listed below, sequenced in a study of T cell changes during pregnancy in multiple sclerosis. The assay was immunoSEQ multiplex PCR, and TCRdb's table has in-frame clones only and misses some. Here the sample spans about 96,000 clones, 85% to 95% being singletons. This material consisted of peripheral blood, taken in the first trimester of pregnancy. The origin of the receptors is a female donor with multiple sclerosis, enrolled in a pregnancy study.

V is TRBV2 and J is TRBJ2-5; maybe TRBD2 (6 bases). The CDR3 has 15 amino acids. V gave up 6 bases and J gave up 5 bases, with 19 bases separating them. Germline CDR1 SNHLY, CDR2 FYNNEI. The CDR3 DNA follows: TGTGCCAGCAGCCTGGGGCTAGCGTTCCCGGAGACCCAGTACTTC. Protein sequence: CASSLGLAFPETQYF. Full variable domain (missing parts from reference TRBV2 and TRBJ2-5): EPEVTQTPSHQVTQMGQEVILRCVPISNHLYFYWYRQILGQKVEFLVSFYNNEISEKSEIFDDQFSVERPDGSNFTLKIRSTKLEDSAMYFCASSLGLAFPETQYFGPGTRLLVL.

The genes are TRBV1 and TRBJ2-7; the table names TRBD2, a call not compared with the DNA. TRBV1 is a pseudogene. This CDR3 comprises 18 residues. CDR3 amino acids: CTSSPSQTSGRDSYEQYF. The DNA for the CDR3 is TGCACCAGCAGCCCGAGCCAGACTAGCGGGAGGGACTCCTACGAGCAGTACTTC.

The rearrangement links TRBV29-1 to TRBJ1-2, with unresolved D. V dropped 4 bases and J dropped 0 bases, with 12 bases sitting between them. Germline V gene lookup returns CDR1 SQVTM and CDR2 ANQGSEA. The CDR3 spans 14 residues. Here the CDR3 reads CSVVPEETNYGYTF. CDR3 nucleotide sequence: TGCAGCGTTGTCCCCGAGGAGACTAACTATGGCTACACCTTC.

The chain couples TRBV28 to TRBJ1-2, with D hard to call. V lost 6 bases, J lost 2 bases, and 10 bases lay in between. Looked up from germline, CDR1 is MDHEN and CDR2 is SYDVKM. This CDR3 is 13 amino acids long. Here the CDR3 DNA reads TGTGCCAGCAGCCCTCCGGGGAACTATGGCTACACCTTC. Its translation is CASSPPGNYGYTF.

The gene calls are TRBV28 and TRBJ1-2; 7 bases align to TRBD1. From germline, CDR1 is MDHEN and CDR2 SYDVKM. CDR3 length: 13 amino acids. J lost 2 bases, V lost 6 bases, and 3 bases had no gene match. CDR3 in DNA: TGTGCCAGCAGACAGACAGGGAACTATGGCTACACCTTC. It encodes CASRQTGNYGYTF.

J is TRBJ2-5 and V is TRBV10-3; TRBD2 is a possible D gene (6 bases). With 10 bases removed from V and 2 bases from J, the gap between germline ends came to 14 bases. The CDR3 loop spans 13 amino acids. Germline V gives CDR1 ENHRY, CDR2 SYGVKD. The CDR3 loop is CATSRDLQETQYF. The DNA of the CDR3 is TGTGCCACTTCCCGGGACTTACAAGAGACCCAGTACTTC.

CDR3 sequence reads: CASSSGQGYEQYF. For the CDR3, the DNA is TGTGCCAGCAGCTCGGGACAGGGCTACGAGCAGTACTTC. This rearrangement joins TRBV13 to TRBJ2-7; the match to TRBD1 covers 9 bases. V dropped 4 bases and J dropped 3; count of bases not matched to a gene: 1. The CDR3 has 13 residues. The germline V gene has CDR1 PRHDT and CDR2 FYEKMQ (reference sequence).

The V gene is TRBV6-6, the J gene TRBJ2-7; the match to TRBD1 covers 7 bases. CDR3 size: 14 residues. CDR1 and CDR2 from the germline V gene are MNHNY and SVGAGI (reference sequence). Trimming at V came to 0 bases and at J to 6 bases, leaving 5 bases not matched to a gene. CDR3 coding DNA: TGTGCCAGCAGTTACTCCCCCCCAGGGGGCGAGCAGTACTTC. Translation gives CASSYSPPGGEQYF.

In this sample, this clone turned up once. Here the CDR3 reads CASSPLQGPGTDTQYF. The CDR3 DNA reads as TGTGCCAGCTCACCACTACAGGGACCGGGGACAGATACGCAGTATTTT. This chain uses TRBV18 with TRBJ2-3; possible D gene TRBD1, 6 bases. CDR3 length: 16 residues. Trimming took 1 base from V and 3 from J, leaving 14 bases between them. Germline-derived CDR1 and CDR2 are KGHSH and LQKENI.

The V call is TRBV6-1, the J call TRBJ2-7, with a weak D call TRBD2 (6 bases). V was trimmed by 5 bases and J by 2 bases, leaving 13 bases between them. Per germline, CDR1 MNHNS and CDR2 SASEGT. This CDR3 comprises 14 residues. The CDR3, as DNA: TGTGCCAGCAGTAATAGCGGCAACACCTACGAGCAGTACTTC. This translates into CASSNSGNTYEQYF.